The clone carrying this T cell receptor (beta chain) was counted a few times. Individual cDNA molecules were tagged with unique molecular identifiers. One entry per CDR3 protein results from TCRdb running MiXCR on the 5' RACE reads. This repertoire shows around 75,000 distinct CDR3 sequences, approximately 9.5% found once; its top ten account for about 5.6%. This sample is part of a study of early T cells in non-severe SARS-CoV-2 infection. The sequence was obtained from an adult who was a healthcare worker with PCR-confirmed SARS-CoV-2 infection or an uninfected control (not recorded which). Sequenced sample: whole blood.

This CDR3 is CASSSQGDTEAFF. Here the CDR3 DNA reads TGCGCCAGCAGTTCCCAGGGTGACACTGAAGCTTTCTTT. V gene TRBV5-1 combines with J gene TRBJ1-1; weak D call: TRBD1 (5 bases). Trimming stripped 5 bases from V and 3 bases from J, with 11 bases between. The CDR3 loop spans 13 amino acids. CDR1 is SGHRS, CDR2 YFSETQ, per germline.